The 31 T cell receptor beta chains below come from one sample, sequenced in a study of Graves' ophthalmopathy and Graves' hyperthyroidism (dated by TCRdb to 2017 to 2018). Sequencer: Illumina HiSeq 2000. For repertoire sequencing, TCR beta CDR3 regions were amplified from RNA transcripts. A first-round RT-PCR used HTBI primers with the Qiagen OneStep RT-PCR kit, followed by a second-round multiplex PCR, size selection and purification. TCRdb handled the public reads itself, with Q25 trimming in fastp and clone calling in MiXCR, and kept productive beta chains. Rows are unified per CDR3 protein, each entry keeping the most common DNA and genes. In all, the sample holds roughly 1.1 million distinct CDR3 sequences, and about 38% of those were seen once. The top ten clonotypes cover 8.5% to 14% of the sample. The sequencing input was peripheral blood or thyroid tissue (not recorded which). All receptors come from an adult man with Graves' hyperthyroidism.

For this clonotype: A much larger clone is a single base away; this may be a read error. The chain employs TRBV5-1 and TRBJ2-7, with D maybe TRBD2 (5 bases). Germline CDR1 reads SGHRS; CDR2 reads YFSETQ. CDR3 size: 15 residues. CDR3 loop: CVSSLSGSGSYEQYF. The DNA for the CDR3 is TGCGTCAGCAGCTTGTCTGGAAGCGGCTCCTACGAGCAGTACTTC.

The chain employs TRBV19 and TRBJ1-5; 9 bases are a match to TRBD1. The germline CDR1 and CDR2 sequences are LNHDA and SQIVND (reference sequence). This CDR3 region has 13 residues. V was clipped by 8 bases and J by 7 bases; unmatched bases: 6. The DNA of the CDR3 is TGTGCCAGTCAAAGGACAGGGGACCAGCCCCAGCATTTT. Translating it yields CASQRTGDQPQHF.

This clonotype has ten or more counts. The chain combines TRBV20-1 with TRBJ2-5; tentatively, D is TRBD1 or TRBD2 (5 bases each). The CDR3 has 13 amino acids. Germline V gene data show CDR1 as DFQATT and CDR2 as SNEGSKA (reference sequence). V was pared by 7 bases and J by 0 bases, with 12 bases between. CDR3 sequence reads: CSGPGRDQETQYF. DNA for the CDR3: TGCAGTGGCCCGGGACGGGACCAAGAGACCCAGTACTTC.

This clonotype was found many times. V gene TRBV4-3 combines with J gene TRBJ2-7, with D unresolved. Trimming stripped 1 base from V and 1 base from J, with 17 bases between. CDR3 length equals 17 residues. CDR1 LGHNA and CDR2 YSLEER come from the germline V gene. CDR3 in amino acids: CASSQGVARGLSYEQYF. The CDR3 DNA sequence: TGCGCCAGCAGCCAAGGAGTTGCGCGAGGTCTGTCCTACGAGCAGTACTTC.

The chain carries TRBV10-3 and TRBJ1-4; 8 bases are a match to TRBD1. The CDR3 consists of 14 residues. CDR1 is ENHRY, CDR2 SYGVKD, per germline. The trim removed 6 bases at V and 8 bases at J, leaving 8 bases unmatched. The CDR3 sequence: CAIRSGGETEKLFF. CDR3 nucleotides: TGTGCCATCAGGTCAGGGGGCGAAACCGAAAAACTGTTTTTT.

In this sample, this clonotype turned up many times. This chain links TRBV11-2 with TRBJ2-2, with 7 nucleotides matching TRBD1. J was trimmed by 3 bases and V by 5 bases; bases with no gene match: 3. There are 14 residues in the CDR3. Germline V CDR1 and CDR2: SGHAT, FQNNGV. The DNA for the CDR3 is TGTGCCAGCAGCGGACAGGTTGACACCGGGGAGCTGTTTTTT. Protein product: CASSGQVDTGELFF. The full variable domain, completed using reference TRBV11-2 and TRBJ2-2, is EAGVAQSPRYKIIEKRQSVAFWCNPISGHATLYWYQQILGQGPKLLIQFQNNGVVDDSQLPKDRFSAERLKGVDSTLKIQPAKLEDSAVYLCASSGQVDTGELFFGEGSRLTVL.

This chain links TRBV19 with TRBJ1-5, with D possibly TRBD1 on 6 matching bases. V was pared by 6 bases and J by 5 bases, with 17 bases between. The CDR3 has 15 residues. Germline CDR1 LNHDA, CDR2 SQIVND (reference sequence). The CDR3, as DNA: TGTGCCAGTAGCCCAACAGGGCGTGGGGATCAGCCCCAGCATTTT. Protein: CASSPTGRGDQPQHF.

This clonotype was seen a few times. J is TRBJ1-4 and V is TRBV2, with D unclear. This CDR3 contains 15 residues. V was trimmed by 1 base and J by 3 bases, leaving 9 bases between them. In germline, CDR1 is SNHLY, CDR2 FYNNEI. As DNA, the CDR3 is TGTGCCAGCAGTGAAGGGACGTTTGCTAATGAAAAACTGTTTTTT. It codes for CASSEGTFANEKLFF.

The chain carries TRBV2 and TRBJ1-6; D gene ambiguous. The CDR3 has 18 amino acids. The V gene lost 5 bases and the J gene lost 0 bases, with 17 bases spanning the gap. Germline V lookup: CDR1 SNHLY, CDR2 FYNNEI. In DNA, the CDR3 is TGTGCCAGCAGTTTGCTCGTGACGGGGAGCTCCTATAATTCACCCCTCCACTTT. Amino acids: CASSLLVTGSSYNSPLHF.

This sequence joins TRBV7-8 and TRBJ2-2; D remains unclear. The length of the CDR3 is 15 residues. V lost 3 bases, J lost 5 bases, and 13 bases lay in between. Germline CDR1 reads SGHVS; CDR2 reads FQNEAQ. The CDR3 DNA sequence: TGTGCCAGCAGCTTGGGCCGTTTCGTGACCGGGGAGCTGTTTTTT. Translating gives CASSLGRFVTGELFF. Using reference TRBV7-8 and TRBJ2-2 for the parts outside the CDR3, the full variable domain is GAGVSQSPRYKVAKRGQDVALRCDPISGHVSLFWYQQALGQGPEFLTYFQNEAQLDKSGLPSDRFFAERPEGSVSTLKIQRTQQEDSAVYLCASSLGRFVTGELFFGEGSRLTVL.

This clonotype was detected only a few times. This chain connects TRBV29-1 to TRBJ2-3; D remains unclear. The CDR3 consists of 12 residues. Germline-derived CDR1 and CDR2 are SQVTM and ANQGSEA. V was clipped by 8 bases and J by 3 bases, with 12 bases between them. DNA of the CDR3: TGCAGCTCCGAAGCCTCGACAGATACGCAGTATTTT. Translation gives CSSEASTDTQYF.

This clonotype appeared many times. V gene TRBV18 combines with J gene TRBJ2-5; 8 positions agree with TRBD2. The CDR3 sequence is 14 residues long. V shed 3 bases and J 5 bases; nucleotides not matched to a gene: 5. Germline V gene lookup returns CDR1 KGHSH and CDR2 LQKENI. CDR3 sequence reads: CASSPGRVGETQYF. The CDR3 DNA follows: TGTGCCAGCTCACCCGGGAGGGTCGGGGAGACCCAGTACTTC.

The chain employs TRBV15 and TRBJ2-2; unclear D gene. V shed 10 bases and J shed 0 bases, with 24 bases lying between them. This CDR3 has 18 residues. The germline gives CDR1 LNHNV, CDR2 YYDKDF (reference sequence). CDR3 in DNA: TGTGCCAGCATTCCTGGAACAGTACCTGACGCGAACACCGGGGAGCTGTTTTTT. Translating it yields CASIPGTVPDANTGELFF.

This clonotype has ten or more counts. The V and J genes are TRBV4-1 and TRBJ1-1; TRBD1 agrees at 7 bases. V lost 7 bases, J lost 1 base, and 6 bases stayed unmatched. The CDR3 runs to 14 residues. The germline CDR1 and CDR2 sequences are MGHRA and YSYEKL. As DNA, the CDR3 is TGCGCCAGCAAAGGGACAGATCGGAACACTGAAGCTTTCTTT. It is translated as CASKGTDRNTEAFF.

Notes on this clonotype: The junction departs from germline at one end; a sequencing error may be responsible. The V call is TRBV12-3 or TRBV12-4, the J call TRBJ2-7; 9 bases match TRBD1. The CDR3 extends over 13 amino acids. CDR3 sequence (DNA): TGTGCCAGCAGTTTGGGACAGGGCTACGAGCGGTTCTTC. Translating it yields CASSLGQGYERFF.

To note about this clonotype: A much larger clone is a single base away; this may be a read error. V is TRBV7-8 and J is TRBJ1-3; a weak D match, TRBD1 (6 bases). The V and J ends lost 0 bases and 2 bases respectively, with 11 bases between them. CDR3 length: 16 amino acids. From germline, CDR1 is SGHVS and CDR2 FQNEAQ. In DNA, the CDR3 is TGTGCCAGCAGCTTAGCAGCAGGGGCCCCTGGAAACACCATATATTTT. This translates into CASSLAAGAPGNTIYF.

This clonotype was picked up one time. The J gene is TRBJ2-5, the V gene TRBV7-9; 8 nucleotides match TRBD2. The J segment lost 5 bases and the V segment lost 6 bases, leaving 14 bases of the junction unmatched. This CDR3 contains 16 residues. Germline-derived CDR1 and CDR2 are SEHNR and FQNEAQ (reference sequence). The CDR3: CASSQRRAGVSETQYF. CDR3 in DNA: TGTGCCAGCAGTCAGAGGCGAGCGGGAGTCTCGGAGACCCAGTACTTC.

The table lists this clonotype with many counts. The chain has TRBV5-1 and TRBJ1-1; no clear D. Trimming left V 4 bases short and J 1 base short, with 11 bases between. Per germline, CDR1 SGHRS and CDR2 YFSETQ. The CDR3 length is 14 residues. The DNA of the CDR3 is TGCGCCAGCAGCCGTGTGGCAGGGAACACTGAAGCTTTCTTT. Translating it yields CASSRVAGNTEAFF.

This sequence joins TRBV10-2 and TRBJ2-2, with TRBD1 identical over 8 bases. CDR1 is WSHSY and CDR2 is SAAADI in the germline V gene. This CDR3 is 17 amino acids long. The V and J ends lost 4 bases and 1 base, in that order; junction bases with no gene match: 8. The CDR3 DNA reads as TGCGCCAGCAGTGGTGCCAGGGGGCGCGGGAACACCGGGGAGCTGTTTTTT. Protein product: CASSGARGRGNTGELFF.

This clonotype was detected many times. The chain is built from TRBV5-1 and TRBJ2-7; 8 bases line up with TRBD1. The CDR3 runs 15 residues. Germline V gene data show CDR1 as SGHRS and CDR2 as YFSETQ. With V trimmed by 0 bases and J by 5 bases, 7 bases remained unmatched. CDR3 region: CASSLADRDTHEQYF. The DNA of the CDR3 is TGCGCCAGCAGCTTGGCGGACAGGGACACCCACGAGCAGTACTTC.

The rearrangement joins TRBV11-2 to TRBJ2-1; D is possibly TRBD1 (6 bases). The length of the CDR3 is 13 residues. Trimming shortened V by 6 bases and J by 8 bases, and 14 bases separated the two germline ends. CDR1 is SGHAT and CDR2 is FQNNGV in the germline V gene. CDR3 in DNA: TGTGCCAGCAGTGAAAGGGGGAACGATGAGCAGTTCTTC. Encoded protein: CASSERGNDEQFF. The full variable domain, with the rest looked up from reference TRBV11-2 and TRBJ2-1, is EAGVAQSPRYKIIEKRQSVAFWCNPISGHATLYWYQQILGQGPKLLIQFQNNGVVDDSQLPKDRFSAERLKGVDSTLKIQPAKLEDSAVYLCASSERGNDEQFFGPGTRLTVL.

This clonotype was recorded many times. CDR3 residues: CASSLGPGYEQYF. Here the CDR3 DNA reads TGTGCCAGCAGCTTAGGCCCCGGCTACGAGCAGTACTTC. This chain links TRBV7-2 with TRBJ2-7; D remains unclear. This CDR3 contains 13 residues. Trimming cost V 1 base and J 3 bases, with 7 bases left between them. Germline V gene lookup returns CDR1 SGHTA and CDR2 FQGNSA.

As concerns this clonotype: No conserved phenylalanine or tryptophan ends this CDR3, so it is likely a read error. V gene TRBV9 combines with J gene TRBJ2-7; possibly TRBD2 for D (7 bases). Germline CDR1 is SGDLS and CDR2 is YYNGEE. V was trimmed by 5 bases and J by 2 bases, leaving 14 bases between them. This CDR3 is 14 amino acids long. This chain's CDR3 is CASRYREGPYEQYS. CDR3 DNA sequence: TGTGCCAGCAGGTACAGGGAGGGGCCCTACGAGCAGTACTCC.

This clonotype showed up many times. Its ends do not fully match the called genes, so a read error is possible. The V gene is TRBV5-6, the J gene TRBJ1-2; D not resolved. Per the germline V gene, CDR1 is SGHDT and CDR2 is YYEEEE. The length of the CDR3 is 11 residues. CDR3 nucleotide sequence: TGTGCCAGCAGCTTGGACGCCCAGCCCCACTTC. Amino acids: CASSLDAQPHF.

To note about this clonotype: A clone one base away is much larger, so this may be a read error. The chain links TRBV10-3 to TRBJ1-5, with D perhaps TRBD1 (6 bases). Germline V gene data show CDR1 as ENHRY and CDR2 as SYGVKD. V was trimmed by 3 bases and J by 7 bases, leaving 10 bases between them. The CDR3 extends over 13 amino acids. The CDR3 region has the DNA TGTGCCATCAGTGAACAGGGAGGACAGCCCCAGCATTTT. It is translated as CAISEQGGQPQHF.

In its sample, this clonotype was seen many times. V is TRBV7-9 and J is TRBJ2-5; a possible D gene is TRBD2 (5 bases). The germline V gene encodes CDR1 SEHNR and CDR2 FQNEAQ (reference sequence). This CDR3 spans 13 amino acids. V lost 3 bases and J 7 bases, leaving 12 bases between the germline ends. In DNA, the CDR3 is TGTGCCAGCAGCTTCGGGAACTTGGGGACCCAGTACTTC. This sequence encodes CASSFGNLGTQYF.

Written as DNA, the CDR3 is TGTGCCAGCAGTTTACTCGGGGTCGGAGGCACTGAAGCTTTCTTT. It specifies CASSLLGVGGTEAFF. The rearrangement uses TRBV11-2 and TRBJ1-1; D call uncertain. CDR1 is SGHAT, CDR2 FQNNGV, per germline. CDR3 length: 15 amino acids. Trimming took 6 bases from V and 4 from J, leaving 18 bases between them.

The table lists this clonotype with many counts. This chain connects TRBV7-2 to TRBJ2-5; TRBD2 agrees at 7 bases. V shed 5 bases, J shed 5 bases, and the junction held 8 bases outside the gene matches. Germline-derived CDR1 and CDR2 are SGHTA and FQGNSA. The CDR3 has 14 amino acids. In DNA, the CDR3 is TGTGCCAGCAGCGGGGGGGGTCTAGGGGAGACCCAGTACTTC. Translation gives CASSGGGLGETQYF.

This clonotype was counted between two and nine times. The CDR3 nucleotides are TGTGCCAGCAGCTTAGACAGGGTAACCACCGGGGAGCTGTTTTTT. This gives the protein CASSLDRVTTGELFF. This chain connects TRBV5-8 to TRBJ2-2; 7 bases line up with TRBD1. V lost 2 bases to trimming and J lost 4 bases; unmatched junction nucleotides: 5. Germline CDR1 and CDR2: SGHTS and YDEGEE. The CDR3 is 15 amino acids.

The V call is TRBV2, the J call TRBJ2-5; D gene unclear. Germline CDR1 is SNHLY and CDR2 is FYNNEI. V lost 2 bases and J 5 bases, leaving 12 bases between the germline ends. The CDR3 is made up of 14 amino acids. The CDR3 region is CASSERRQMETQYF. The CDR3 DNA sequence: TGTGCCAGCAGTGAACGAAGACAAATGGAGACCCAGTACTTC.

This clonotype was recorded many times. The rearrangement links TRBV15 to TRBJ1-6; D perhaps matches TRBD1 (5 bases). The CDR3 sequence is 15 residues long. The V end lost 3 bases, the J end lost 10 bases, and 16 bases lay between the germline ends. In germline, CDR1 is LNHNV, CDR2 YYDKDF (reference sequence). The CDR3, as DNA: TGTGCCACCAGCAGGGGGGACGGGGTTGTGTCACCCCTCCACTTT. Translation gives CATSRGDGVVSPLHF.